This T cell receptor (beta chain) emerged from a study of CD8+ T cells in alopecia areata. Broader study findings: Only one nonresponder was present, which leaves the link between baseline CD8+ expansion and response uncertain.

In each case, RNA was isolated and then reverse transcribed into cDNA as the sequencing template. Libraries were prepared by immunoSEQ multiplex PCR; TCRdb keeps only in-frame clonotypes and omits some of them. Among some 240,000 clones listed, more than 45% were seen once. This clone was observed once. Its antigen is currently unknown. Treatment of the sample: oral pan-JAK inhibitor, 5-10 mg twice daily. The sample here was CD4+ T cells sorted from blood, taken at week 4, from a patient treated with tofacitinib. The source of this sequence is a human donor with alopecia areata.

The DNA of the CDR3 is TGCAGCGTTCCTCGAGGGACCCTTAACACTGAAGCTTTCTTT. Encoded protein: CSVPRGTLNTEAFF. The V gene is TRBV29-1, the J gene TRBJ1-1; TRBD1 is a possible D gene (5 bases). From germline, CDR1 is SQVTM and CDR2 ANQGSEA. CDR3 length: 14 residues. The V and J ends lost 5 bases and 2 bases respectively, with 15 bases between them.